Detailed here is one TCR beta chain. Its specificity is unknown. This sample was taken from a study of cytomegalovirus exposure and HLA in healthy donors. Study-wide points: Further analysis, carried out later, found HLA-associated TCR beta chains more clonally expanded than equally common other chains. Most TCRs appeared rarely, but some public TCRs recurred in many donors. Of the V segments, some could not be distinguished, including TRBV6-2 and TRBV6-3, and were excluded.

The CDR3 has 15 residues. J gave up 5 bases and V 5 bases, and 13 bases lay outside the gene matches. Per the germline V gene, CDR1 is SGHRS and CDR2 is YFSETQ. 60 Vbeta and 13 Jbeta primers were used in PCR. The method was immunoSEQ multiplex PCR; TCRdb's version includes in-frame clones alone and lacks a portion of them. The data contain approximately 89,000 clones, roughly three quarters of them singletons. The gene calls are TRBV5-1 and TRBJ2-7; 7 bases line up with TRBD2. Sequencing used PBMCs. The TCR sequence derives from a man younger than 45 in good health and CMV-seronegative. CDR3 nucleotide sequence: TGCGCCAGCAGTCCCCAGGTGCCAGGGACTAACGAGCAGTACTTC. Its protein is CASSPQVPGTNEQYF.